Following are 21 T cell receptor beta chains from one sample sequenced in a study of human T cells and chemical hapten exposure. Time point of the sample: patch test 2, 6 weeks after DPC sensitization. The treatment is: therapeutic diphenylcyclopropenone sensitization with weekly scalp DPC. Using its own MiXCR run on the RACE reads, TCRdb lists one record per CDR3 protein. Seen here are 80,000 to 95,000 distinct CDR3 sequences, under 14% observed once, and the top ten hold about 1.4%. The source was whole blood, collected in connection with sensitization to the hapten diphenylcyclopropenone (DPC). The receptors were sampled from a man aged 18 to 29 with alopecia areata. Some clones in this sample may be carry-over from other donors' samples.

This rearrangement joins TRBV4-1 to TRBJ2-7, with D possibly matching TRBD1 (6 bases). The CDR3 loop spans 14 amino acids. Germline-derived CDR1 and CDR2 are MGHRA and YSYEKL. The V gene lost 0 bases and the J gene lost 6 bases, with 12 bases spanning the gap. The CDR3 nucleotides read TGCGCCAGCAGCCAAGATTTGGGGGCAGGCGAGCAGTACGTC. The encoded protein is CASSQDLGAGEQYV.

The V and J genes are TRBV7-6 and TRBJ2-5; unclear D gene. The CDR3 is made up of 12 amino acids. Trimming removed 2 bases at V and 6 bases at J, with 7 bases between. CDR1 is SGHVS, CDR2 FNYEAQ, per germline. DNA of the CDR3: TGTGCCAGCAGCTTAATGTCCCAGACCCAGTACTTC. It yields the protein CASSLMSQTQYF.

The chain is built from TRBV3-1 and TRBJ2-1, with D possibly matching TRBD2 (5 bases). V lost 0 bases and J lost 8, with 14 bases in between. Germline assignment: CDR1 LGHDT and CDR2 YNNKEL (reference sequence). CDR3 length: 15 amino acids. CDR3 in DNA: TGTGCCAGCAGCCAAGAGCGAGTGGCGGGCCATGAGCAGTTCTTC. Its protein is CASSQERVAGHEQFF.

The chain employs TRBV7-3 and TRBJ1-1; D call uncertain. CDR1 and CDR2 (germline): SGHTA, FQGTGA. V lost 0 bases and J 6 bases, leaving 8 bases between the germline ends. The CDR3 is made up of 13 amino acids. This CDR3 reads CASSLTGGAEAFF. The CDR3 region has the DNA TGTGCCAGCAGCTTAACCGGCGGCGCTGAAGCTTTCTTT.

There are many counts of this clonotype. J is TRBJ2-1 and V is TRBV18; weak D call: TRBD1 (6 bases). Between the trimmed V and J ends, which lost 1 base and 2 bases, there was a span of 15 bases. CDR3 length equals 17 residues. The germline CDR1 and CDR2 sequences are KGHSH and LQKENI. The CDR3 sequence: CASSPQSLGGPYNEQFF. The DNA for the CDR3 is TGTGCCAGCTCACCACAAAGCCTAGGGGGTCCCTACAATGAGCAGTTCTTC.

CDR3 residues: CASSQDYPGGGTDTQYF. CDR3 sequence (DNA): TGCGCCAGCAGCCAAGATTATCCCGGGGGTGGGACAGATACGCAGTATTTT. J is TRBJ2-3 and V is TRBV4-3; maybe TRBD2 (6 bases). V lost 0 bases, J lost 3 bases, and 16 bases lay in between. Looked up from germline, CDR1 is LGHNA and CDR2 is YSLEER. The CDR3 runs 17 residues.

As DNA, the CDR3 is TGTGCCATCAGTGAGTCGCAGGTCACAGATACGCAGTATTTT. Residues: CAISESQVTDTQYF. The chain carries TRBV10-3 and TRBJ2-3, with D unclear. The ends were cut back, 0 bases at V and 2 bases at J, with 6 bases in the middle. CDR3 size: 14 residues. The germline V gene has CDR1 ENHRY and CDR2 SYGVKD.

The chain links TRBV20-1 to TRBJ1-5, with D maybe TRBD1 (5 bases). Trimming removed 0 bases at V and 4 bases at J, with 7 bases between. The length of the CDR3 is 13 residues. The germline V gene encodes CDR1 DFQATT and CDR2 SNEGSKA (reference sequence). The CDR3: CSAREGDNQPQHF. DNA of the CDR3: TGCAGTGCTAGAGAGGGGGATAATCAGCCCCAGCATTTT.

There are many counts of this clonotype. The rearrangement joins TRBV7-7 to TRBJ2-2; D perhaps matches TRBD2 (7 bases). Trimming stripped 5 bases from V and 4 bases from J, with 20 bases between. CDR1 is SSHAT, CDR2 FNYEAQ, per germline (reference sequence). This CDR3 comprises 17 residues. The CDR3, as DNA: TGTGCCAGCAGCCCCGGGGTACGGGGGGCGGGCACCGGGGAGCTGTTTTTT. Protein: CASSPGVRGAGTGELFF.

The sample holds many counts of this clonotype. The J gene is TRBJ2-6, the V gene TRBV3-2. TRBV3-2 is noted as a pseudogene. This CDR3 is built from 12 residues. DNA of the CDR3: TGTGCCAACCCGACTGGGGCCAACGTCCTGACTTTC. Its translation is CANPTGANVLTF.

This clonotype was counted only a few times. The chain has TRBV7-3 and TRBJ2-2; D uncertain. V lost 5 bases, J lost 5 bases, and 12 bases lay in between. This CDR3 is built from 14 residues. From germline, CDR1 is SGHTA and CDR2 FQGTGA. Here the CDR3 reads CASSPSVGTGELFF. Here the CDR3 DNA reads TGTGCCAGCAGCCCCTCGGTAGGGACCGGGGAGCTGTTTTTT.

This clonotype was seen many times. The chain combines TRBV20-1 with TRBJ2-3; 11 bases agree with TRBD2. Germline V CDR1 and CDR2: DFQATT, SNEGSKA (reference sequence). The CDR3 contains 19 residues. The junction had 18 bases not matched to a gene; V was cut back by 6 bases and J by 1 base. The CDR3 region has the DNA TGCAGTGCCAAATATTACTTGGGTAGCGGGGGGGCCCGCACAGATACGCAGTATTTT. It encodes CSAKYYLGSGGARTDTQYF.

This clonotype has more than one count but fewer than ten. This rearrangement joins TRBV9 to TRBJ2-7; D is unresolved. The germline CDR1 and CDR2 sequences are SGDLS and YYNGEE. Trimming took off 0 bases at V and 5 bases at J, with 3 bases between the two ends. This CDR3 has 11 residues. This CDR3 reads CASSVDNEQYF. Here the CDR3 DNA reads TGTGCCAGCAGCGTAGATAACGAGCAGTACTTC.

The V gene is TRBV6-6, the J gene TRBJ1-2; 8 bases agree with TRBD1. V lost 4 bases and J lost 3; bases outside the gene matches: 22. This CDR3 comprises 20 residues. The V gene's germline CDR1 is MNHNY and CDR2 SVGAGI (reference sequence). The CDR3 loop is CASSSHHERTGKVWDYGYTF. For the CDR3, the DNA is TGTGCCAGCAGTTCACATCACGAGAGGACAGGGAAGGTCTGGGACTATGGCTACACCTTC.

The gene calls are TRBV9 and TRBJ1-6; D gene ambiguous. The CDR3 covers 14 residues. V lost 7 bases to trimming and J lost 8 bases, with 16 bases between them. Germline values: CDR1 SGDLS, CDR2 YYNGEE. The CDR3 nucleotides read TGTGCCAGCGGGTCTAGGAGCATGTATTCACCCCTCCACTTT. Encoded protein: CASGSRSMYSPLHF.

This clonotype has only a few counts. V is TRBV29-1 and J is TRBJ2-2, with D tentatively TRBD1 or TRBD2 (5 bases each). The CDR3 has 14 residues. From germline, CDR1 is SQVTM and CDR2 ANQGSEA. The germline V and J ends were trimmed by 0 bases and 3 bases, with 8 bases remaining between them. In DNA, the CDR3 is TGCAGCGTTGAAGAGACAGCGGACACCGGGGAGCTGTTTTTT. Its translation is CSVEETADTGELFF.

This clonotype showed up many times. The chain is built from TRBV6-4 and TRBJ1-1; D unclear. The CDR3 sequence is 14 residues long. Germline CDR1 reads MRHNA; CDR2 reads SNTAGT. V dropped 0 bases and J dropped 2 bases, with 7 bases sitting between them. The CDR3 here is CASSDSSENTEAFF. The CDR3 DNA reads as TGTGCCAGCAGTGACTCGAGTGAAAACACTGAAGCTTTCTTT.

This clonotype occurred many times. V and J are TRBV5-4 and TRBJ2-3; no reliable D call. The ends were cut back, 4 bases at V and 6 bases at J, with 15 bases in the middle. Germline values: CDR1 SGHNT, CDR2 YYREEE (reference sequence). This CDR3 spans 14 amino acids. CDR3 DNA: TGTGCCAGCAGCCATCCCTCTAGACCGGATACGCAGTATTTT. It codes for CASSHPSRPDTQYF.

The chain joins TRBV19 to TRBJ2-6, with D hard to call. V gave up 2 bases and J gave up 2 bases, with 7 bases separating them. The CDR3 is 15 amino acids. Germline V CDR1 and CDR2: LNHDA, SQIVND (reference sequence). The CDR3: CASSIIVPGANVLTF. In DNA form, the CDR3 reads TGTGCCAGTAGTATAATCGTTCCTGGGGCCAACGTCCTGACTTTC.

The V gene is TRBV11-2, the J gene TRBJ2-3, with a weak D call TRBD1 (5 bases). This CDR3 region has 14 residues. The V end was cut by 11 bases, the J end by 4 bases, with 19 bases between. Germline V CDR1 and CDR2: SGHAT, FQNNGV. Here the CDR3 DNA reads TGTGCCTCGGGCACACATGGGGCGGCAGATACGCAGTATTTT. This codes for CASGTHGAADTQYF.

Only a few counts were recorded for this clonotype. The V gene is TRBV7-2, the J gene TRBJ1-6, with unresolved D. V was trimmed by 4 bases and J by 16 bases, leaving 11 bases between them. The CDR3 runs to 11 residues. Germline V CDR1 and CDR2: SGHTA, FQGNSA. The CDR3 DNA is TGTGCCAGCAGCTCTACGGCGTCTCTCCACTTT. The encoded protein is CASSSTASLHF.